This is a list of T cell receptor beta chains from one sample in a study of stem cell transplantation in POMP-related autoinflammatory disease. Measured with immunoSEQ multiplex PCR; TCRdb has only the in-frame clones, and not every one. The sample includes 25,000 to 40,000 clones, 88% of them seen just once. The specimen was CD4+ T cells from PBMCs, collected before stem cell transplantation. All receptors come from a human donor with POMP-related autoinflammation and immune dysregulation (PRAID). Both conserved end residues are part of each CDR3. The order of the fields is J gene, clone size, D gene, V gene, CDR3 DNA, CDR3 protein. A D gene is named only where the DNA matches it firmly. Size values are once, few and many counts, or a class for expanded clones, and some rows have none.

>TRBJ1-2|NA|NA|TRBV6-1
TGTGCCAGCAGTGCCGACAGGAGGGGTGGCTACACCTTC
CASSADRRGGYTF
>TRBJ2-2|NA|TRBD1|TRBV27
TGTGCCAGCAGTTTAATCGGGACAGTGAACACCGGGGAGCTGTTTTTT
CASSLIGTVNTGELFF
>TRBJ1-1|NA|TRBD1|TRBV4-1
TGCGCCAGCAGCCAAGAACAGGGGGCGAACACTGAAGCTTTCTTT
CASSQEQGANTEAFF
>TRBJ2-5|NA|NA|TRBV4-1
TGCGCCAGCAGCCAATCTCCAGGGAAGAGCCAAGAGACCCAGTACTTC
CASSQSPGKSQETQYF
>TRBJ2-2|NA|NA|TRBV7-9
TGTGCCAGCAGCCACAGGAACACCGGGGAGCTGTTTTTT
CASSHRNTGELFF
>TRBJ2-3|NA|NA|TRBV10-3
TGTGCCATCAGTTTTCGTAAAAGCGGCCTATATACGCAGTATTTT
CAISFRKSGLYTQYF
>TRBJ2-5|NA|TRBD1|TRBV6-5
TGTGCCAGCAGTCAGGGGGACACCCAGTACTTC
CASSQGDTQYF
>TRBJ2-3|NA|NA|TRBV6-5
TGTGCCAGCAGGCGCCCTGGGGGCACAGATACGCAGTATTTT
CASRRPGGTDTQYF
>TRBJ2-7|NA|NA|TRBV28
TGTGCCAGCAGTTCCTCTGGGCTAGTTGATCCCTACGAGCAGTACTTC
CASSSSGLVDPYEQYF
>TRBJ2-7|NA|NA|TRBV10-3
TGTGCCATCAGTGACCTCGGGACTGCTCCCTACGAGCAGTACTTC
CAISDLGTAPYEQYF
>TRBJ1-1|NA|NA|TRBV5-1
TGCGCCAGCAGCTTGTTCCCGGCGGTGGACACTGAAGCTTTCTTT
CASSLFPAVDTEAFF
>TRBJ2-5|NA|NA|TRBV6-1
TGTGCCAGCAGTGAGGGGCAGAGGGAGACCCAGTACTTC
CASSEGQRETQYF
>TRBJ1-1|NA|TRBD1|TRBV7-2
TGTGCCAGCAGCTTGCAGACAGGGAATCGGGCTGAAGCTTTCTTT
CASSLQTGNRAEAFF
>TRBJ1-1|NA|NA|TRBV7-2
TGTGCCAGCAGCCCCCGACAGCTGAACACTGAAGCTTTCTTT
CASSPRQLNTEAFF
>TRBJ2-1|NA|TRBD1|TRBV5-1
TGCGCCAGCAGCTACAGGGGAAGGTCCTACAATGAGCAGTTCTTC
CASSYRGRSYNEQFF
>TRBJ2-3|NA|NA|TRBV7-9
TGTGCCAGCAGCCCCGGGTACACAGATACGCAGTATTTT
CASSPGYTDTQYF
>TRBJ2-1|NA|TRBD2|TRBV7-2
TGTGCCAGCAGCCTTGGACTAGCGGGGGGGCTGGGGGAGCAGTTCTTC
CASSLGLAGGLGEQFF
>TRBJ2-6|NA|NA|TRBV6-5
TGTGCCAGCGGGGGGTCTGGGGCCAACGTCCTGACTTTC
CASGGSGANVLTF
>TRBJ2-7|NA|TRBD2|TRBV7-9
TGTGCCAGCAGCCGAACTAGCGGGGGGATCTACGAGCAGTACTTC
CASSRTSGGIYEQYF
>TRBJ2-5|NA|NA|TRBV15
TGTGCCACCAGCAGAGATCTCAGGCCTAGTCAAGAGACCCAGTACTTC
CATSRDLRPSQETQYF
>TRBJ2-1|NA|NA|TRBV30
TGTGCCTGGAGTAAGGGGGGCCCCTCCTACAATGAGCAGTTCTTC
CAWSKGGPSYNEQFF
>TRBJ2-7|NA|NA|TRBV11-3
TGTGCCAGCAGCTCGTCTGGGGGATACGAGCAGTACTTC
CASSSSGGYEQYF
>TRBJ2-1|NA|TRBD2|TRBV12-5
TGTGCTAGTGGTTTGTTAGCGGGGGACTCCCATGAGCAGTTCTTC
CASGLLAGDSHEQFF
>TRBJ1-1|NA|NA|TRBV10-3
TGTGCGGGCCGAGCAGAACCCGACACTGAAGCTTTCTTT
CAGRAEPDTEAFF
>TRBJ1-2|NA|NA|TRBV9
TGTGCCAGCAGCGTATTAGGGCTACGGGGTGGCTACACCTTC
CASSVLGLRGGYTF
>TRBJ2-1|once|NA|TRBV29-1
TGCAGCGTTGAAGGGCAGGCGGGACAGACGCACAATGAGCAGTTCTTC
CSVEGQAGQTHNEQFF
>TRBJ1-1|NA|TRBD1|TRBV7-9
TGTGCCAGCAGCTTACGACAGGGCCCGAACACTGAAGCTTTCTTT
CASSLRQGPNTEAFF
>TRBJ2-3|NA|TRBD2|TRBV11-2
TGTGCCAGCAGCTCGACTAGCGGGGGCCCAGATACGCAGTATTTT
CASSSTSGGPDTQYF
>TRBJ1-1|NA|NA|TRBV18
TGTGCCAGCTCACCTAAGGAGTTCGGCACTGAAGCTTTCTTT
CASSPKEFGTEAFF
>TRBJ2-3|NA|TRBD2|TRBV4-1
TGCGCCAGCAGCCAGCGACTAGCGGAGCCCGATACGCAGTATTTT
CASSQRLAEPDTQYF
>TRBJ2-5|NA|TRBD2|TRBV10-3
TGTGCCATCAGGGGGACTAGCGGGACTCTAGAGACCCAGTACTTC
CAIRGTSGTLETQYF
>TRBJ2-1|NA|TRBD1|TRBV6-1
TGTGCCAGTCTTCCGGGACAGGGGAATACTGAGCAGTTCTTC
CASLPGQGNTEQFF
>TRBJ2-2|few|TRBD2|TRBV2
TGTGCCAGCAGGGTAACTAGCGCCCCCGGGGAGCTGTTTTTT
CASRVTSAPGELFF
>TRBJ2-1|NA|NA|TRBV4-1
TGCGCCAGCAGCCCCTTACGGTGGCTCAGGACAGATAATTTCAATGAGCAGTTCTTC
CASSPLRWLRTDNFNEQFF
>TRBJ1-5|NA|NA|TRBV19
TGTGCCAGTAGTCAAACAGGTGGTCGTGATCAGCCCCAGCATTTT
CASSQTGGRDQPQHF
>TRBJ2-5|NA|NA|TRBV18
TGTGCCAGCTCACCAGGGCTCTCGACGGGGGTGGAGACCCAGTACTTC
CASSPGLSTGVETQYF
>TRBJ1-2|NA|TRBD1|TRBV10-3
TGTGCCATCAGGGCCGGGACAGGGGGTATCGATGGCTACACCTTC
CAIRAGTGGIDGYTF
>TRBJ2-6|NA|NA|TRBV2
TGTGCCAGCAGTCAGAGCTCTGGGGCCAACGTCCTGACTTTC
CASSQSSGANVLTF
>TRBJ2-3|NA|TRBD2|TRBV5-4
TGTGCCAGCAGCTTACGACTAGCGGCCCCCGGCGGTACGCAGTATTTT
CASSLRLAAPGGTQYF
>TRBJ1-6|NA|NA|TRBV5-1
TGCGCCAGCAGCTTGGACTATTACAATTCACCCCTCCACTTT
CASSLDYYNSPLHF
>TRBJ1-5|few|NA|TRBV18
TGTGCCAGCTCACCATCATATAGCAATCAGCCCCAGCATTTT
CASSPSYSNQPQHF
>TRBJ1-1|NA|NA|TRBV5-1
TGCGCCAGCAGCTTAGGGGACATGAACACTGAAGCTTTCTTT
CASSLGDMNTEAFF
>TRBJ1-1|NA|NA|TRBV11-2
TGTGCCAGCAGCTTAACTTCGTTGGCGGCTGAAGCTTTCTTT
CASSLTSLAAEAFF
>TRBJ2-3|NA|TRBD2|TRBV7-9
TGTGCCAGCAGCTTAGGGGGCGGGAGGGCCAGCAGGGCCACAGATACGCAGTATTTT
CASSLGGGRASRATDTQYF
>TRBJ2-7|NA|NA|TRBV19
TGTGCCAGTAGCCAAGGCGGCGGGGACGAGCAGTACTTC
CASSQGGGDEQYF
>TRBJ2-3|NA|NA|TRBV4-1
TGCGCCAGCAGCCAAGGGGCCCTCCGGCAGGGGTTTAGCACAGATACGCAGTATTTT
CASSQGALRQGFSTDTQYF
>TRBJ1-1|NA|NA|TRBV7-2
TGTGCCAGCAGCTTAGATCGCGCAATCAACACTGAAGCTTTCTTT
CASSLDRAINTEAFF
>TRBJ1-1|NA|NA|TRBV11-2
TGTGCCAGCAGCCCCCCTGGCAGGGGAAACACTGAAGCTTTCTTT
CASSPPGRGNTEAFF
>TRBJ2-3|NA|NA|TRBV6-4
TGTGCCAGCCGCAGGGATTCGGGGTCAGATACGCAGTATTTT
CASRRDSGSDTQYF
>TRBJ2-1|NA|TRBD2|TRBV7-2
TGTGCCAGCAGACAAGCGGGGGGGTCCTACAATGAGCAGTTCTTC
CASRQAGGSYNEQFF